One sample yielded the 2 T cell receptor beta chains listed below, sequenced in a study of T cell changes during pregnancy in multiple sclerosis. The table came from immunoSEQ multiplex PCR; TCRdb's copy has only in-frame clones and leaves some out. In the table there are about 120,000 clones, about 94% of which are singletons. The source material was peripheral blood, sampled before pregnancy. The receptors were sampled from a female donor with multiple sclerosis, enrolled in a pregnancy study.

The chain uses TRBV19 and TRBJ2-1, with 9 bases identical to TRBD2. The ends lost 10 bases at V and 9 bases at J; junction bases unmatched: 13. Per germline, CDR1 LNHDA and CDR2 SQIVND (reference sequence). CDR3 length equals 14 residues. The CDR3 coding sequence is TGTGCCACCCTTGGGGCGGGGGGGATTTTTGAGCAGTTCTTC. It specifies CATLGAGGIFEQFF.

The table lists this clone with a count of one. The chain has TRBV27 and TRBJ1-1, with D possibly TRBD1 on 5 matching bases. V was cut by 6 bases and J by 2 bases, with 10 bases left in between. Germline V CDR1 and CDR2: MNHEY, SMNVEV (reference sequence). The CDR3 length is 13 residues. Here the CDR3 DNA reads TGTGCCAGCAGCAGGGTGAGAAACACTGAAGCTTTCTTT. Its translation is CASSRVRNTEAFF.